A selection of T cell receptor beta chains follows, all from one sample in a study of blood T cell repertoires in COVID-19. TCRdb's copy holds only in-frame clones and misses some; the assay was immunoSEQ multiplex PCR. The sample holds 120,000 to 150,000 clones, about 88% seen once. Sequences were obtained from peripheral blood. Receptor source: a human donor with COVID-19, enrolled during active disease. The donor label of this sample is uncertain. Each CDR3 is given with its conserved first and last residue. The order of the fields is D gene, J gene, V gene, clone size, CDR3 DNA, CDR3 protein. The D gene is left open where the match is weak. Rows give clone size only sometimes, using once, few, many, or a class for an expanded clone.

D: NA; J: TRBJ1-2; V: TRBV5-4; size: NA; DNA: TGTGCCAGCAGCTGGGTGGTTGGTGCGGAGCCTAACTATGGCTACACCTTC; CDR3: CASSWVVGAEPNYGYTF
D: NA; J: TRBJ2-2; V: TRBV2; size: few; DNA: TGTGCCAGCAGGGGAGACGGGGAGCTGTTTTTT; CDR3: CASRGDGELFF
D: NA; J: TRBJ2-1; V: TRBV11-2; size: once; DNA: TGTGCCAGCAGCTTATTTGCGACTTCTGGTCAGGAGCAGTTCTTC; CDR3: CASSLFATSGQEQFF
D: NA; J: TRBJ1-5; V: TRBV7-9; size: once; DNA: TGTGCCAGCAGCGCGGGGTTTGGGGATCAGCCCCAGCATTTT; CDR3: CASSAGFGDQPQHF
D: TRBD1; J: TRBJ2-7; V: TRBV30; size: NA; DNA: TGTGCCTGGAGTTTTGGGACAGGGGAGTGGACTAGCAGCTACGAGCAGTACTTC; CDR3: CAWSFGTGEWTSSYEQYF
D: NA; J: TRBJ2-7; V: TRBV5-1; size: NA; DNA: TGCGCCAGCAGCTCCTACTACGAGCAGTACTTC; CDR3: CASSSYYEQYF
D: NA; J: TRBJ1-5; V: TRBV10-3; size: NA; DNA: TGTGCCATCAGTGATGAGGGAAAACAGCCCCAGCATTTT; CDR3: CAISDEGKQPQHF
D: TRBD1; J: TRBJ2-7; V: TRBV6-1; size: NA; DNA: TGTGCCAGCAGTGAAGACATCTACGGGACAGGCACGACCTACGAGCAGTACTTC; CDR3: CASSEDIYGTGTTYEQYF
D: TRBD1; J: TRBJ1-2; V: TRBV5-1; size: NA; DNA: TGCGCCAGCAGCTCCGAACCGGGACAGGGGGCGAATGGCTACACCTTC; CDR3: CASSSEPGQGANGYTF
D: TRBD1; J: TRBJ1-3; V: TRBV5-4; size: NA; DNA: TGTGCCAGCAGCGATAGGGGGCGCGGAAACACCATATATTTT; CDR3: CASSDRGRGNTIYF
D: NA; J: TRBJ2-5; V: TRBV7-9; size: NA; DNA: TGTGCCAGCAGCTTAGGGGGCGGCAGAGCGCTCCCAGAGACCCAGTACTTC; CDR3: CASSLGGGRALPETQYF
D: NA; J: TRBJ2-2; V: TRBV27; size: NA; DNA: TGTGCCAGCAGTTTATCCGGGTACACCGGGGAGCTGTTTTTT; CDR3: CASSLSGYTGELFF
D: NA; J: TRBJ2-2; V: TRBV2; size: once; DNA: TGTGCCAGCATGGGGGGTTTCACCGGGGAGCTGTTTTTT; CDR3: CASMGGFTGELFF
D: NA; J: TRBJ2-2; V: TRBV7-9; size: once; DNA: TGTGCCAGCAGCTCCCCGACAGGCTCGAACACCGGGGAGCTGTTTTTT; CDR3: CASSSPTGSNTGELFF
D: NA; J: TRBJ1-1; V: TRBV4-1; size: NA; DNA: TGCGCCAGCAGCGGGGGGATTCTGAACACTGAAGCTTTCTTT; CDR3: CASSGGILNTEAFF
D: NA; J: TRBJ2-6; V: TRBV2; size: few; DNA: TGTGCCAGCATGGGTCGTAGGAGCTCTGGGGCCAACGTCCTGACTTTC; CDR3: CASMGRRSSGANVLTF
D: TRBD2; J: TRBJ2-5; V: TRBV5-4; size: NA; DNA: TGTGCCAGCAGCCCGGACCCACTAGCGGGAGGGGGGGAGACCCAGTACTTC; CDR3: CASSPDPLAGGGETQYF
D: NA; J: TRBJ2-2; V: TRBV27; size: NA; DNA: TGTGCCAGCAGTTGGGGGCCGGGCACCGGGGAGCTGTTTTTT; CDR3: CASSWGPGTGELFF
D: NA; J: TRBJ1-2; V: TRBV14; size: NA; DNA: TGTGCCAGCAGCCAAGCAGCGGGGGGCTCTGGCTACACCTTC; CDR3: CASSQAAGGSGYTF
D: NA; J: TRBJ2-1; V: TRBV5-1; size: NA; DNA: TGCGCCAGCGCGACTAGTTGGGGCTTAAATGAGCAGTTCTTC; CDR3: CASATSWGLNEQFF
D: NA; J: TRBJ1-6; V: TRBV6-5; size: NA; DNA: TGTGCCAGCAGTTCAATCGGGGGGCGGCGGCATTCACCCCTCCACTTT; CDR3: CASSSIGGRRHSPLHF
D: TRBD1; J: TRBJ1-6; V: TRBV15; size: NA; DNA: TGTGCCACCAGCAGGAGGACAGGGGATTCACCCCTCCACTTT; CDR3: CATSRRTGDSPLHF
D: NA; J: TRBJ1-6; V: TRBV11-3; size: NA; DNA: TGTGCCAGCAGAGGACAGAATAATTCACCCCTCCACTTT; CDR3: CASRGQNNSPLHF
D: NA; J: TRBJ2-1; V: TRBV7-8; size: NA; DNA: TGTGCCAGCAGCTCCGGCGGCAATGAGCAGTTCTTC; CDR3: CASSSGGNEQFF
D: NA; J: TRBJ1-1; V: TRBV18; size: few; DNA: TGTGCCAGCTCACCCGATGACAGTTTCACTGAAGCTTTCTTT; CDR3: CASSPDDSFTEAFF
D: TRBD1; J: TRBJ2-7; V: TRBV5-1; size: NA; DNA: TGCGCCAGCAGCTTTTCGGACAGGGAAAGGGACGAGCAGTACTTC; CDR3: CASSFSDRERDEQYF
D: TRBD1; J: TRBJ1-6; V: TRBV28; size: NA; DNA: TGTGCCAGCAGTTCGGCAACTGAAGGGGGCGTCTACCGTAGCTCCTATAATTCACCCCTCCACTTT; CDR3: CASSSATEGGVYRSSYNSPLHF
D: NA; J: TRBJ1-5; V: TRBV6-1; size: once; DNA: TGTGCCAGCAGTGATGGCCGGGACACCCTTTACAATCAGCCCCAGCATTTT; CDR3: CASSDGRDTLYNQPQHF
D: TRBD1; J: TRBJ1-4; V: TRBV24-1; size: NA; DNA: TGTGCCACCAGTGATTTGCTCTGGCGGACAGGGGCCCTTTCTAATGAAAAACTGTTTTTT; CDR3: CATSDLLWRTGALSNEKLFF
D: TRBD1; J: TRBJ1-2; V: TRBV4-1; size: NA; DNA: TGCGCCAGCAGCCCGGGTGATCAGAGGGGGCGCGGTTACGGCTACACCTTC; CDR3: CASSPGDQRGRGYGYTF
D: TRBD1; J: TRBJ1-4; V: TRBV5-5; size: NA; DNA: TGTGCCAGCAGCTTGGGACAGGGAACGGAAAAACTGTTTTTT; CDR3: CASSLGQGTEKLFF
D: TRBD1; J: TRBJ1-1; V: TRBV5-4; size: once; DNA: TGTGCCAGCAGCTATAGGACAGGGGCGAGCACTGAAGCTTTCTTT; CDR3: CASSYRTGASTEAFF
D: NA; J: TRBJ1-5; V: TRBV30; size: NA; DNA: TGTGCCTGGTCAGGGTCCGGTAATCAGCCCCAGCATTTT; CDR3: CAWSGSGNQPQHF
D: NA; J: TRBJ1-2; V: TRBV12-5; size: NA; DNA: TGTGCTAGTGGTTTGGTACCACTTAACTATGGCTACACCTTC; CDR3: CASGLVPLNYGYTF
D: NA; J: TRBJ2-2; V: TRBV12-3/TRBV12-4; size: NA; DNA: TGTGCCAGCAGTTTTAAGGGGGCCGGGGAGCTGTTTTTT; CDR3: CASSFKGAGELFF
D: TRBD2; J: TRBJ2-7; V: TRBV3-1/TRBV3-2; size: NA; DNA: TGTGCCAGCACCAAGGTTAGCGGGGGCTACGAGCAGTACTTC; CDR3: CASTKVSGGYEQYF
D: NA; J: TRBJ2-7; V: TRBV5-1; size: NA; DNA: TGCGCCAGCAGCTTTGACAGGTCAGGACAGTACTTC; CDR3: CASSFDRSGQYF
D: NA; J: TRBJ1-1; V: TRBV5-1; size: once; DNA: TGCGCCAGCAGCTTGTGGGGGGAGACTGAAGCTTTCTTT; CDR3: CASSLWGETEAFF
D: TRBD1; J: TRBJ2-7; V: TRBV3-1/TRBV3-2; size: NA; DNA: TGTGCCAGCAGCCAAGGGGGACAGGAGCGCTACGAGCAGTACTTC; CDR3: CASSQGGQERYEQYF
D: NA; J: TRBJ2-2; V: TRBV10-3; size: NA; DNA: TGTGCCATCAGTGAGCCCTCAGGGTACGCGAACACCGGGGAGCTGTTTTTT; CDR3: CAISEPSGYANTGELFF
D: TRBD1; J: TRBJ1-6; V: TRBV4-2; size: NA; DNA: TGTGCCAGCAGTCCCGAGGGACAGGGCGCTTTTTCACCCCTCCACTTT; CDR3: CASSPEGQGAFSPLHF
D: NA; J: TRBJ1-6; V: TRBV7-6; size: NA; DNA: TGTGCCAGCAGCTTACAAGGGAGCTCCTATAATTCACCCCTCCACTTT; CDR3: CASSLQGSSYNSPLHF
D: NA; J: TRBJ2-7; V: TRBV7-9; size: NA; DNA: TGTGCCAGCAGCTCGGACAGTAACTACGAGCAGTACTTC; CDR3: CASSSDSNYEQYF
D: TRBD1; J: TRBJ2-7; V: TRBV19; size: once; DNA: TGTGCCAGTAGTTTCCGGACAGGGACAAGCGAGCAGTACTTC; CDR3: CASSFRTGTSEQYF
D: NA; J: TRBJ1-1; V: TRBV7-2; size: NA; DNA: TGTGCCAGCAGCATAAGGGGTAGAAACACTGAAGCTTTCTTT; CDR3: CASSIRGRNTEAFF
D: NA; J: TRBJ1-4; V: TRBV18; size: few; DNA: TGTGCCAGCTCTACTTCTAATGAAAAACTGTTTTTT; CDR3: CASSTSNEKLFF
D: TRBD1; J: TRBJ2-7; V: TRBV11-2; size: NA; DNA: TGTGCCAGCAGCTTAGAGGGGACAGGGGCCTACGAGCAGTACTTC; CDR3: CASSLEGTGAYEQYF
D: NA; J: TRBJ2-3; V: TRBV30; size: NA; DNA: TGTGCCTGGAGCCTGACAACCGATACGCAGTATTTT; CDR3: CAWSLTTDTQYF
D: NA; J: TRBJ1-6; V: TRBV19; size: once; DNA: TGTGCCAGTAATCCGTCGACGGGTTCACCCCTCCACTTT; CDR3: CASNPSTGSPLHF
D: TRBD2; J: TRBJ2-3; V: TRBV6-5; size: NA; DNA: TGTGCCACATATAGCGGGGGGGCAGATACGCAGTATTTT; CDR3: CATYSGGADTQYF
D: NA; J: TRBJ1-4; V: TRBV11-2; size: NA; DNA: TGTGCCAGCAGCTCGGTCGGAGGAGAAAAACTGTTTTTT; CDR3: CASSSVGGEKLFF
D: TRBD1; J: TRBJ1-2; V: TRBV24-1; size: NA; DNA: TGTGCCACCAGAGACGGGACAGGGGGCGGCTACACCTTC; CDR3: CATRDGTGGGYTF
D: NA; J: TRBJ1-2; V: TRBV6-5; size: NA; DNA: TGTGCCAGCAGTCCCGGGGGAGTCTATGGCTACACCTTC; CDR3: CASSPGGVYGYTF
D: TRBD1; J: TRBJ1-2; V: TRBV6-4; size: NA; DNA: TGTGCCAGCAGCGCGAACCAGGGGGCGGATGGCTACACCTTC; CDR3: CASSANQGADGYTF
D: NA; J: TRBJ2-5; V: TRBV9; size: NA; DNA: TGTGCCAGCAGCGACAGGACGGGGGTAGAGACCCAGTACTTC; CDR3: CASSDRTGVETQYF
D: TRBD1; J: TRBJ1-6; V: TRBV9; size: NA; DNA: TGTGCCAGCAGCCCGAACCCGACAGGGGATTCACCCCTCCACTTT; CDR3: CASSPNPTGDSPLHF
D: TRBD1; J: TRBJ1-2; V: TRBV10-2; size: NA; DNA: TGCGCCAGCAGATTGGACAGGGGGAACTATGGCTACACCTTC; CDR3: CASRLDRGNYGYTF